The 5 T cell receptor beta chains in this list originate from one sample, sequenced in a study of memory CD4+ T cells and cytomegalovirus serostatus. The sort gate was single viable CD3+CD4+CD8-CD45RO+ cells for memory CD4+ T cells. Only in-frame clones appear in the TCRdb table, and some are missing; sequencing was by immunoSEQ multiplex PCR. The table records about 57,000 clones, less than 85% of them present only once. The sample was memory CD4+ T cells from blood. Receptors originate from an adult in good health and CMV-seronegative.

The chain carries TRBV2 and TRBJ2-1; D perhaps matches TRBD2 (6 bases). This CDR3 has 15 amino acids. Germline V gene lookup returns CDR1 SNHLY and CDR2 FYNNEI. Trimming took off 7 bases at V and 1 base at J, with 14 bases between the two ends. In nucleotides, the CDR3 is TGTGCCAGCAAAATTTCCGGGACTTCCTACAATGAGCAGTTCTTC. Translation: CASKISGTSYNEQFF.

This clone has only one observation. The chain has TRBV9 and TRBJ1-2; a possible D gene is TRBD1 (6 bases). CDR1 is SGDLS, CDR2 YYNGEE, per germline. The CDR3 spans 12 residues. With 10 bases removed from V and 7 bases from J, the gap between germline ends came to 17 bases. CDR3 loop: CARPPGASGYTF. The CDR3 DNA reads as TGTGCCCGACCTCCGGGGGCGAGTGGCTACACCTTC.

The gene calls are TRBV7-8 and TRBJ1-1; a possible D gene is TRBD1 (5 bases). Trimming cost V 5 bases and J 1 base, with 14 bases left between them. Germline V gene lookup returns CDR1 SGHVS and CDR2 FQNEAQ. This CDR3 comprises 15 residues. The CDR3 loop is CASSPTGLSNTEAFF. The CDR3 nucleotides are TGTGCCAGCAGCCCGACGGGACTCTCGAACACTGAAGCTTTCTTT.

This rearrangement joins TRBV19 to TRBJ2-5; TRBD2 matches 9 bases. The CDR3 consists of 15 residues. Germline values: CDR1 LNHDA, CDR2 SQIVND (reference sequence). J gave up 4 bases and V 3 bases, and 6 bases lay outside the gene matches. This CDR3 reads CASSILAGAGETQYF. CDR3 nucleotide sequence: TGTGCCAGTAGTATTTTAGCGGGGGCTGGAGAGACCCAGTACTTC.

This sequence joins TRBV2 and TRBJ2-6; D might be TRBD1 (6 bases). This CDR3 has 19 amino acids. With 4 bases removed from V and 4 bases from J, the gap between germline ends came to 23 bases. Germline assignment: CDR1 SNHLY and CDR2 FYNNEI. CDR3 region: CASSVAGRQEFMGANVLTF. CDR3 DNA sequence: TGTGCCAGCAGTGTGGCAGGTCGACAGGAGTTTATGGGGGCCAACGTCCTGACTTTC.